This T cell receptor (beta chain) came from a study of Ad26.COV2.S vaccination and SARS-CoV-2 variants. Across the whole study: Enrolled in COV1001, the donor was in the Ad26.COV2.S trial arm, which received the vaccine.

Produced via immunoSEQ multiplex PCR; TCRdb's table is partial and in-frame only. The data contain about 350,000 clones, more than 75% of them singletons. Treatment given: over 15 received Ad26.COV2.S at low or high dose, single or two shots; five or six received placebo; per-sample allocation not given. Collection of the samples took place on day 63 after the first injection of vaccine or placebo. Trimming took 1 base from V and 3 from J, leaving 14 bases between them. CDR3 length: 16 amino acids. From germline, CDR1 is MNHNS and CDR2 SASEGT. The receptor comes from a person between 18 and 60 years old who received the Ad26.COV2.S COVID-19 vaccine or a placebo. The starting material was peripheral blood, obtained in a trial of Ad26.COV2.S vaccine versus placebo. The rearrangement uses TRBV6-1 and TRBJ2-3; a weak D match, TRBD2 (7 bases). In DNA, the CDR3 is TGTGCCAGCAGTGAAGTTGGGGGGGGCTGGACAGATACGCAGTATTTT. Translation gives CASSEVGGGWTDTQYF.